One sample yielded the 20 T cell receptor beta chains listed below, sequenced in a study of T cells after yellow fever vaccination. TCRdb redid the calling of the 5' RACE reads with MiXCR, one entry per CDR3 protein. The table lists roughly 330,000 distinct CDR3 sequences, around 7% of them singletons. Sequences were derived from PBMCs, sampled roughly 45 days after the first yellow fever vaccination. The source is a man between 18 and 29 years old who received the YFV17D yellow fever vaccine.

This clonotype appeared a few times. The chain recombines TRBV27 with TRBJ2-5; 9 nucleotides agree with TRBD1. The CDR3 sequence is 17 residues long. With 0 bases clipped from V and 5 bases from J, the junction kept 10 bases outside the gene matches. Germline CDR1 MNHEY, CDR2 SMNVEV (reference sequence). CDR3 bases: TGTGCCAGCAGTTTATCCGAGACAGGGGGAGTTTTGGAGACCCAGTACTTC. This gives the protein CASSLSETGGVLETQYF.

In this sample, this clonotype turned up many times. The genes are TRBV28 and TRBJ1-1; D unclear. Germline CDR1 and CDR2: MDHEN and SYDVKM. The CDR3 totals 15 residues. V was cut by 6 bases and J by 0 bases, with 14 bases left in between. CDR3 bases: TGTGCCAGCAGCCCCCCGGGGTTGTTGAACACTGAAGCTTTCTTT. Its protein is CASSPPGLLNTEAFF.

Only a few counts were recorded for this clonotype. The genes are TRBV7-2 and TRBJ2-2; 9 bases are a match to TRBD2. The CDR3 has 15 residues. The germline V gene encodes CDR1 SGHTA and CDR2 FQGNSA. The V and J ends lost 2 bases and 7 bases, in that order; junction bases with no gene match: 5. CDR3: CASSLRGGAGGELFF. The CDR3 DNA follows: TGTGCCAGCAGCTTACGCGGGGGGGCCGGCGGGGAGCTGTTTTTT.

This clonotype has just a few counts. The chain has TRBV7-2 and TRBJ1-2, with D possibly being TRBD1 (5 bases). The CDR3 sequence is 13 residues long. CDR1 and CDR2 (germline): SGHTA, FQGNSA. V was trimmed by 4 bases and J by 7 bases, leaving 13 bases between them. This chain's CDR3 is CASSWDLRGGYTF. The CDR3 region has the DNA TGTGCCAGCAGCTGGGACCTTCGGGGTGGCTACACCTTC.

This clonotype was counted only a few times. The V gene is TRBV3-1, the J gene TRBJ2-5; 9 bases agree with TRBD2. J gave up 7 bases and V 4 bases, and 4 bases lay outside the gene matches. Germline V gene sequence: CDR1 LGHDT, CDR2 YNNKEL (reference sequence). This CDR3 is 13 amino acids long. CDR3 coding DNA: TGTGCCAGCAGCCTAGCGGGGGTGGGGACCCAGTACTTC. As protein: CASSLAGVGTQYF.

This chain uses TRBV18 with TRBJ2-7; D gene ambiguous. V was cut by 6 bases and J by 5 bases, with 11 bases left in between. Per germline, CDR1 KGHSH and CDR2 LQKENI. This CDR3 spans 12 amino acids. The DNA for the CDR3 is TGTGCCAGCTCTGCTTCGGTCCACGAGCAGTACGTC. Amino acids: CASSASVHEQYV.

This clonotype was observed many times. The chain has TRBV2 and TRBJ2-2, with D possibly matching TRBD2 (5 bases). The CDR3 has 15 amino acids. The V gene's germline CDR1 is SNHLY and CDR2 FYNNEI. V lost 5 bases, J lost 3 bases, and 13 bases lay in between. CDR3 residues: CASSLVTSYTGELFF. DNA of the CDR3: TGTGCCAGCAGTCTTGTTACTAGTTACACCGGGGAGCTGTTTTTT.

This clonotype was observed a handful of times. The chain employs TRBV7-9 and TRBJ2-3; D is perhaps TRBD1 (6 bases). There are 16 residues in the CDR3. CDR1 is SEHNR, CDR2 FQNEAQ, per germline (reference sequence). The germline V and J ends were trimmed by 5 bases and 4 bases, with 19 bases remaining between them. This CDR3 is CASSLGRGSTSDTQYF. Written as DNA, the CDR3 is TGTGCCAGCAGCCTGGGTAGGGGGTCCACTTCAGATACGCAGTATTTT.

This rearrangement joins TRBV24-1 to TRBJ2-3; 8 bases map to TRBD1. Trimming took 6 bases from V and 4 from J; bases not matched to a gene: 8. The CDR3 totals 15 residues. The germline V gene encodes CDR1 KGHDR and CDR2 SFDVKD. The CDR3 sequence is CATSRPGQEADTQYF. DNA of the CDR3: TGTGCCACCAGTCGGCCGGGACAGGAGGCAGATACGCAGTATTTT.

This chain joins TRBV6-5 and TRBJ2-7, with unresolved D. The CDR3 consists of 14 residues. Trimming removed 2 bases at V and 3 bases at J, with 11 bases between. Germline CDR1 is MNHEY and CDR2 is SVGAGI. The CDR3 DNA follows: TGTGCCAGCAGTTACGCCAGGTTAGGCTACGAGCAGTACGTC. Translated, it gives CASSYARLGYEQYV.

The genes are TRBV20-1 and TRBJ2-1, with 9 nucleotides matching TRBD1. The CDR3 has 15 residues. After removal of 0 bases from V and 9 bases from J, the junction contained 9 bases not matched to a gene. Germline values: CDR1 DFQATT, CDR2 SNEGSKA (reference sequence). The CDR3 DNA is TGCAGTGCTAGAGACAGGAGGACAGGGGTCGCTGAGCAGTTCTTC. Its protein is CSARDRRTGVAEQFF.

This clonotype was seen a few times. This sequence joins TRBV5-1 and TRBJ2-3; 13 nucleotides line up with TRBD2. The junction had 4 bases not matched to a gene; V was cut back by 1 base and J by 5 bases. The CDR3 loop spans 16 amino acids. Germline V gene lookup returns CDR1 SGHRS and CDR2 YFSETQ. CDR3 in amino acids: CASSLTSGGAEDTQYF. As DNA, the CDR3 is TGCGCCAGCAGCTTGACTAGCGGGGGGGCGGAAGATACGCAGTATTTT.

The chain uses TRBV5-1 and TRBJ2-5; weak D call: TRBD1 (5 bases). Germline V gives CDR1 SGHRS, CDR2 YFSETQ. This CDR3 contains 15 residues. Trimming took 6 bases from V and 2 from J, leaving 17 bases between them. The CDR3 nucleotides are TGCGCCAGCATACCACGTAGACAGACGCAAGAGACCCAGTACTTC. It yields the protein CASIPRRQTQETQYF. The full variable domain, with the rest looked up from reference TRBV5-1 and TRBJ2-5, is KAGVTQTPRYLIKTRGQQVTLSCSPISGHRSVSWYQQTPGQGLQFLFEYFSETQRNKGNFPGRFSGRQFSNSRSEMNVSTLELGDSALYLCASIPRRQTQETQYFGPGTRLLVL.

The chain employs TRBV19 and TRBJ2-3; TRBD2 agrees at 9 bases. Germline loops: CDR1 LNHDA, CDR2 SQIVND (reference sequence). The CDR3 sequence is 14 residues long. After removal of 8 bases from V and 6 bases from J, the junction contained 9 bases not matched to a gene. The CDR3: CASAGASGVDTQYF. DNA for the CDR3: TGTGCCAGTGCAGGGGCTAGCGGGGTGGATACGCAGTATTTT. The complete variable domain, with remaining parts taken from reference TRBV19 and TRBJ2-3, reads DGGITQSPKYLFRKEGQNVTLSCEQNLNHDAMYWYRQDPGQGLRLIYYSQIVNDFQKGDIAEGYSVSREKKESFPLTVTSAQKNPTAFYLCASAGASGVDTQYFGPGTRLTVL.

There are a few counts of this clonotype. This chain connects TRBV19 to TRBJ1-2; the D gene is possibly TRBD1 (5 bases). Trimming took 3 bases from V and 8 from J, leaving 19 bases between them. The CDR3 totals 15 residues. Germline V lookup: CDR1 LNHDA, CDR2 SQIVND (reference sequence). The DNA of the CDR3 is TGTGCCAGTAGTATGGCGGCGGGGGAAGTCGGGGGCTACACCTTC. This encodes CASSMAAGEVGGYTF.

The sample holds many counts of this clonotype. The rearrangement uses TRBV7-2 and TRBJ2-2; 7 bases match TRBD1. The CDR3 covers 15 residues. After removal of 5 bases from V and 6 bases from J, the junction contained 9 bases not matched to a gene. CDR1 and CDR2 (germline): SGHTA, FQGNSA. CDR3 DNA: TGTGCCAGCAGCCCCCAGACAGGGTTAGCCGGGGAGCTGTTTTTT. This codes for CASSPQTGLAGELFF.

In DNA form, the CDR3 reads TGCGCCAGCAGCCAAGCGGCAGGCGTCTACGAGCAGTACGTC. It translates to CASSQAAGVYEQYV. The genes are TRBV4-1 and TRBJ2-7; no firm D call. The ends were cut back, 1 base at V and 3 bases at J, with 10 bases in the middle. The germline V gene encodes CDR1 MGHRA and CDR2 YSYEKL. The CDR3 is 14 residues long.

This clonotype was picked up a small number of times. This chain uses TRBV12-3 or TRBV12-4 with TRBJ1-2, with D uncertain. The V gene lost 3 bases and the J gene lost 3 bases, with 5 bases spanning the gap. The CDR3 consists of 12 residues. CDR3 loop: CASSFSHYGYTF. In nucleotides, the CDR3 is TGTGCCAGCAGTTTCTCACACTATGGCTACACCTTC.

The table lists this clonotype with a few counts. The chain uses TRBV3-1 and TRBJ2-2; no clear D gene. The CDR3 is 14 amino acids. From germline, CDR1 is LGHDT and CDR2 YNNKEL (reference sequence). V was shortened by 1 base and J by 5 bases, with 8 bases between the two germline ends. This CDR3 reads CASSQGVGTGELFF. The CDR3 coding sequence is TGTGCCAGCAGCCAAGGGGTCGGGACCGGGGAGCTGTTTTTT.

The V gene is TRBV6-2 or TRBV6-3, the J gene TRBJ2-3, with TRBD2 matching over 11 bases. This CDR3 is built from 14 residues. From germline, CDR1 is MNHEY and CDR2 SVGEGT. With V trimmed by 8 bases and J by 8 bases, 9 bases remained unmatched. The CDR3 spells CASGGLAVRSTQYF. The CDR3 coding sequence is TGTGCCAGCGGGGGACTAGCGGTGCGGTCTACGCAGTATTTT.